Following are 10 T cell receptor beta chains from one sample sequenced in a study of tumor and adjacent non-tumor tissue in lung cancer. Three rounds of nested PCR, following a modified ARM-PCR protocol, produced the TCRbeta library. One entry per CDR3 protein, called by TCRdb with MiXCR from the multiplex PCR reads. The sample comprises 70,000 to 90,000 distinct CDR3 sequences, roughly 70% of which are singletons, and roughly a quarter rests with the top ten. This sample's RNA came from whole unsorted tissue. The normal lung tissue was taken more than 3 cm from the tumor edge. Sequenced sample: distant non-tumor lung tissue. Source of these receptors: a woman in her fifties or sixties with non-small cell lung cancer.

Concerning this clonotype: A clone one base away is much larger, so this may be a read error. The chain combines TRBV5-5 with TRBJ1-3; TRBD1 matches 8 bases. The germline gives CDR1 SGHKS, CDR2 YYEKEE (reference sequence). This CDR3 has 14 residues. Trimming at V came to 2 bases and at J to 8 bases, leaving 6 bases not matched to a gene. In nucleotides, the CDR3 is TGTGCCAGCAGCTTCCCAGGGGGCCGACACACCATATATTTT. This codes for CASSFPGGRHTIYF.

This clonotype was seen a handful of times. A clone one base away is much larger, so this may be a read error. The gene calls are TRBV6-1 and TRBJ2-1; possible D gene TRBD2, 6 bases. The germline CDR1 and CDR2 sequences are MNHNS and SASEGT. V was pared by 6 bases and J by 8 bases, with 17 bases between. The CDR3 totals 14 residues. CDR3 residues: CASRAGKIGDEQFF. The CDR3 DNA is TGTGCCAGCAGGGCGGGGAAAATCGGCGATGAGCAGTTCTTC.

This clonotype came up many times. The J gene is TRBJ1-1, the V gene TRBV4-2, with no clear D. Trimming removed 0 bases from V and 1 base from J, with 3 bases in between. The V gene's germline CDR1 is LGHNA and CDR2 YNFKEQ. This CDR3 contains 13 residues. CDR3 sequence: CASSQEWNTEAFF. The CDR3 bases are TGTGCCAGCAGCCAAGAATGGAACACTGAAGCTTTCTTT.

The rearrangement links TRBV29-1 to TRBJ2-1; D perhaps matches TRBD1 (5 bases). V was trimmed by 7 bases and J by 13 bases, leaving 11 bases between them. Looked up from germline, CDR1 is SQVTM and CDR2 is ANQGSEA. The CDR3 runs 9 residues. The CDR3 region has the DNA TGCAGCGAGGGGAATGGCCAGTTCTTC. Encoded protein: CSEGNGQFF.

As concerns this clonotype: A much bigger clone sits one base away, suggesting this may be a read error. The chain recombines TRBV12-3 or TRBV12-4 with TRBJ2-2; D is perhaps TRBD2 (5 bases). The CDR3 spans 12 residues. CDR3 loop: CTSSPGVGELFF. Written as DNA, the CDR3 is TGTACCAGCAGCCCCGGGGTGGGGGAGCTGTTTTTT.

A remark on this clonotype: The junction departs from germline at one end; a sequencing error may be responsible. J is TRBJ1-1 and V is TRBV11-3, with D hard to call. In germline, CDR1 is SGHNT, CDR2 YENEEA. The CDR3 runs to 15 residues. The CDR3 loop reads CASSLEVRGNTEALF. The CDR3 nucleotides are TGTGCCAGCAGCCTAGAGGTCAGAGGGAACACTGAAGCTCTCTTT.

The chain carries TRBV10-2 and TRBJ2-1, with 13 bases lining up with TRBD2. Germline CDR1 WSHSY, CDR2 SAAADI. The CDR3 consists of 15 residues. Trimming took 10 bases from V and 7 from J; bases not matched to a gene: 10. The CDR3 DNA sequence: TGCGCCAACATAACCGGGACTAGCGGGAATAATGAGCAGTTCTTC. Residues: CANITGTSGNNEQFF.

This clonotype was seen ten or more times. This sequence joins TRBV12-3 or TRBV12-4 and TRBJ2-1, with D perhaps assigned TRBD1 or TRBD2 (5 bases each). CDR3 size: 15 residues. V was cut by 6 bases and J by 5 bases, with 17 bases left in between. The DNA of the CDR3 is TGTGCCAGCAGGATGACCCGGGACGGACACAATGAGCAGTTCTTC. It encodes CASRMTRDGHNEQFF.

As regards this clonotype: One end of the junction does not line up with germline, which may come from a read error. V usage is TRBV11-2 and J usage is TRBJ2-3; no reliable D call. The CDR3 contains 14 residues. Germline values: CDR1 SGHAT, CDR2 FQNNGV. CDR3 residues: CASSLRTYTDTQYF. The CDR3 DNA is TGTGCCAGCAGCTTACGCACTTACACAGATACGCAGTACTTT.

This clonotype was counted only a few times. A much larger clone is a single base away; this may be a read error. The CDR3 DNA reads TGTGCCAGCAATTACTCCTACAATGAGCAGTTCTTC. It yields the protein CASNYSYNEQFF. The chain combines TRBV12-3 or TRBV12-4 with TRBJ2-1; D remains unclear. Between the trimmed V and J ends, which lost 7 bases and 0 bases, there was a span of 4 bases. This CDR3 is built from 12 residues.